This T cell receptor beta chain was identified during a study of cytomegalovirus exposure and HLA in healthy donors. Overall study results and limits: Many donors carried some public TCRs, although rarity characterized most TCR sequences. In vitro confirmation showed three CMV-associated chains to be CMV antigen specific. The likely origin of a cluster of highly shared sequence variants was a sequencing artifact.

For this clone: Its antigen remains unknown.

Germline V gene sequence: CDR1 ENHRY, CDR2 SYGVKD. CDR3 size: 11 residues. V was pared by 5 bases and J by 2 bases, with 3 bases between. 60 Vbeta and 13 Jbeta primers were used in PCR. TCRdb keeps only in-frame clones here, not all; method: immunoSEQ multiplex PCR. Altogether 99,000 or so clones are present, 78% being singletons, with the ten largest covering roughly 1.2%. Sample: PBMCs. The chain joins TRBV10-3 to TRBJ2-5, with D unclear. This TCR derives from a man under 40 in good health and CMV-seronegative. Here the CDR3 reads CAISQQETQYF. CDR3 nucleotides: TGTGCCATCAGTCAGCAAGAGACCCAGTACTTC.